One sample yielded the 17 T cell receptor beta chains listed below, sequenced in a study of robustness of blood B and T cell sequencing. cDNA was made with a 5' template-switch oligo adding a universal priming site. Every cDNA molecule received a random 12-nucleotide UMI from the template-switch oligo. TCRdb reanalysed the PCR reads using MiXCR and keeps one entry per CDR3 protein. This sample yields roughly 3,300 distinct CDR3 sequences, of which about 61% are seen a single time; about 26% belongs to the top ten. mRNA, not genomic DNA, served as the source for TCR beta repertoires. Sequenced: peripheral blood. Source of these receptors: a human donor in good health.

Within the sample, this clonotype is large (0.1 to 1%). The chain recombines TRBV11-2 with TRBJ1-2; maybe TRBD1 (5 bases). With 5 bases removed from V and 3 bases from J, the gap between germline ends came to 10 bases. Germline assignment: CDR1 SGHAT and CDR2 FQNNGV. This CDR3 contains 13 residues. The CDR3 sequence is CASSPRGDYGYTF. CDR3 bases: TGTGCCAGCAGCCCGCGGGGGGACTATGGCTACACCTTC.

This clonotype was seen a handful of times. V is TRBV19 and J is TRBJ2-7; D unclear. Germline V CDR1 and CDR2: LNHDA, SQIVND (reference sequence). Trimming took off 4 bases at V and 1 base at J, with 8 bases between the two ends. The CDR3 runs to 13 residues. The CDR3 sequence is CASSTGPSYEQYF. In nucleotides, the CDR3 is TGTGCCAGTAGTACCGGGCCTTCCTACGAGCAGTACTTC. The variable domain in full, completed from reference TRBV19 and TRBJ2-7, reads DGGITQSPKYLFRKEGQNVTLSCEQNLNHDAMYWYRQDPGQGLRLIYYSQIVNDFQKGDIAEGYSVSREKKESFPLTVTSAQKNPTAFYLCASSTGPSYEQYFGPGTRLTVT.

The V gene is TRBV24-1, the J gene TRBJ2-7; the match to TRBD1 covers 9 bases. The CDR3 extends over 16 amino acids. CDR1 and CDR2 from the germline V gene are KGHDR and SFDVKD. V dropped 4 bases and J dropped 2; count of bases not matched to a gene: 8. The CDR3: CATSDPGTGNPYEQYF. The CDR3 DNA reads TGTGCCACCAGTGACCCCGGGACAGGGAACCCCTACGAGCAGTACTTC.

The genes are TRBV2 and TRBJ1-4; 7 nucleotides line up with TRBD1. The ends lost 3 bases at V and 8 bases at J; junction bases unmatched: 6. This CDR3 spans 14 amino acids. Germline CDR1 and CDR2: SNHLY and FYNNEI. CDR3 nucleotides: TGTGCCAGCAGTGACGACAGGGTCGGCGAAAAACTGTTTTTT. This encodes CASSDDRVGEKLFF.

This clonotype was observed once. The chain recombines TRBV7-9 with TRBJ1-1; D may be TRBD1 (5 bases). This CDR3 has 14 amino acids. Trimming removed 11 bases at V and 0 bases at J, with 16 bases between. In germline, CDR1 is SEHNR, CDR2 FQNEAQ (reference sequence). The CDR3 protein is CAGAGRVMNTEAFF. The CDR3 region has the DNA TGTGCCGGGGCAGGGAGGGTCATGAACACTGAAGCTTTCTTT. The full variable domain, completed using reference TRBV7-9 and TRBJ1-1, is DTGVSQNPRHKITKRGQNVTFRCDPISEHNRLYWYRQTLGQGPEFLTYFQNEAQLEKSRLLSDRFSAERPKGSFSTLEIQRTEQGDSAMYLCAGAGRVMNTEAFFGQGTRLTVV.

The V and J genes are TRBV15 and TRBJ1-2; a weak D match, TRBD1 (6 bases). The CDR3 is 15 amino acids. V was trimmed by 0 bases and J by 4 bases, leaving 12 bases between them. Per germline, CDR1 LNHNV and CDR2 YYDKDF (reference sequence). CDR3: CATSRDSQGSYGYTF. For the CDR3, the DNA is TGTGCCACCAGCAGAGATAGCCAGGGGAGCTATGGCTACACCTTC.

The genes are TRBV20-1 and TRBJ2-7; 8 nucleotides line up with TRBD2. Germline CDR1 reads DFQATT; CDR2 reads SNEGSKA (reference sequence). The junction had 10 bases not matched to a gene; V was cut back by 0 bases and J by 0 bases. This CDR3 is built from 17 residues. In DNA form, the CDR3 reads TGCAGTGCTAGAGATGGAGGCGAGCGGGGGTACTCCTACGAGCAGTACTTC. Translated: CSARDGGERGYSYEQYF.

In this sample, this clonotype turned up a few times. This chain connects TRBV6-1 to TRBJ1-5, with TRBD1 as a possible D gene (5 bases). This CDR3 is 15 amino acids long. Germline CDR1 is MNHNS and CDR2 is SASEGT. Deletions cut 2 bases from V and 6 bases from J, with 14 bases between. The DNA of the CDR3 is TGTGCCAGCAGTGAAAGCCAGGGAGCACCTCAGCCCCAGCATTTT. It specifies CASSESQGAPQPQHF.

The rearrangement uses TRBV20-1 and TRBJ1-1; 8 bases map to TRBD1. V was clipped by 5 bases and J by 0 bases; unmatched bases: 8. The CDR3 runs 15 residues. The germline gives CDR1 DFQATT, CDR2 SNEGSKA (reference sequence). In DNA, the CDR3 is TGCAGTGCTCACCGGGACAGGATCATGAACACTGAAGCTTTCTTT. Its protein is CSAHRDRIMNTEAFF.

The V gene is TRBV15, the J gene TRBJ2-2; D not certain. V lost 9 bases and J lost 1, with 3 bases in between. This CDR3 region has 11 residues. Germline assignment: CDR1 LNHNV and CDR2 YYDKDF (reference sequence). CDR3 sequence (DNA): TGTGCCACGCGGAACACCGGGGAGCTGTTTTTT. Its translation: CATRNTGELFF.

J is TRBJ2-3 and V is TRBV6-4; 7 bases are a match to TRBD2. V was clipped by 8 bases and J by 2 bases; unmatched bases: 7. The CDR3 contains 14 residues. Germline CDR1 is MRHNA and CDR2 is SNTAGT. CDR3 nucleotides: TGTGCCAGCGCGACCCGGGAGGACACAGATACGCAGTATTTT. This codes for CASATREDTDTQYF.

In regard to this clonotype: At one boundary the junction diverges from the germline segment, which might be a read error. The chain combines TRBV11-3 with TRBJ1-1; D gene unclear. This CDR3 spans 14 amino acids. Germline assignment: CDR1 SGHNT and CDR2 YENEEA. The CDR3 DNA reads as TGTGTCAGCAGCTTAGATTCCCAGAACACTGAAGCTTTCTTT. Its protein product is CVSSLDSQNTEAFF.

The V gene is TRBV6-1, the J gene TRBJ2-3; D is possibly TRBD2 (5 bases). The CDR3 spans 16 residues. Germline V gene lookup returns CDR1 MNHNS and CDR2 SASEGT. Trimming pared 5 bases from V and 0 bases from J, leaving 15 bases between. CDR3 coding DNA: TGTGCCAGCAGTCGCCTGACTAAAACTAGCACAGATACGCAGTATTTT. It translates to CASSRLTKTSTDTQYF.

This chain joins TRBV6-1 and TRBJ1-1; 9 bases align to TRBD1. CDR3 size: 12 residues. J gave up 8 bases and V 4 bases, and 2 bases lay outside the gene matches. Germline V CDR1 and CDR2: MNHNS, SASEGT. CDR3 nucleotides: TGTGCCAGCAGTGTCGGGACAGGGGAAGCTTTCTTT. Encoded protein: CASSVGTGEAFF.

The genes are TRBV2 and TRBJ2-1, with 13 bases identical to TRBD2. CDR3 length equals 15 residues. CDR1 SNHLY and CDR2 FYNNEI come from the germline V gene. V gave up 6 bases and J gave up 6 bases; unmatched junction bases: 5. CDR3 region: CASSGLAGATNEQFF. In nucleotides, the CDR3 is TGTGCCAGCAGCGGACTAGCGGGGGCCACCAATGAGCAGTTCTTC.

This clonotype has a single count. The gene calls are TRBV5-1 and TRBJ2-7; D is unresolved. The V and J ends lost 0 bases and 0 bases respectively, with 7 bases between them. Germline CDR1 SGHRS, CDR2 YFSETQ. This CDR3 comprises 14 residues. The CDR3 DNA follows: TGCGCCAGCAGCTTGGGGGGAAACTCCTACGAGCAGTACTTC. Its translation: CASSLGGNSYEQYF. Using reference TRBV5-1 and TRBJ2-7 for the parts outside the CDR3, the full variable domain is KAGVTQTPRYLIKTRGQQVTLSCSPISGHRSVSWYQQTPGQGLQFLFEYFSETQRNKGNFPGRFSGRQFSNSRSEMNVSTLELGDSALYLCASSLGGNSYEQYFGPGTRLTVT.

This chain connects TRBV6-5 to TRBJ2-2, with D hard to call. Trimming removed 0 bases at V and 1 base at J, with 6 bases between. In germline, CDR1 is MNHEY, CDR2 SVGAGI. CDR3 size: 15 residues. The CDR3 loop reads CASSYSPGNTGELFF. CDR3 nucleotide sequence: TGTGCCAGCAGTTACTCGCCAGGGAACACCGGGGAGCTGTTTTTT.